These T cell receptor beta chains were read from a single sample in a study of CD8+CD57+ T cells in acquired aplastic anemia. TCRdb passed the reads through MiXCR, listing each CDR3 protein once. The table includes fewer than 200,000 distinct CDR3 sequences, 35% to 55% detected once. The sample taken for sequencing was sorted CD4+, CD8+, or CD8+CD57+ T cells (not recorded which) from PBMCs. The origin of the receptors is a human donor in good health. Each CDR3 is given with its conserved first and last residue. Fields, in order: D gene, clone size, J gene, V gene, CDR3 DNA, CDR3 protein. The D gene is left open where the match is weak. For some rows the clone size is stated as once, few or many, or as a class when expanded; others skip it.

>TRBD2|NA|TRBJ2-1|TRBV24-1
TGTGCCACCAGCCGGTCGGGACTAGCGGGAGATTGGAATGAGCAGTTCTTC
CATSRSGLAGDWNEQFF
>TRBD2|few|TRBJ2-5|TRBV6-2/TRBV6-3
TGTGCCAGCAGTTATATAGCGGGGGGGGTTGTACGAGAGACCCAGTACTTC
CASSYIAGGVVRETQYF
>NA|NA|TRBJ2-2|TRBV20-1
TGCAGTGCTACCTCCCGAGGTCAAACCGGGGAGCTGTTTTTT
CSATSRGQTGELFF
>NA|once|TRBJ1-5|TRBV25-1
TGTGCCAGCAGTTTGGGGGTCAATCAGCCCCAGCATTTT
CASSLGVNQPQHF
>NA|many|TRBJ2-7|TRBV11-1
TGTGCCAGCAGCCGGGTGGGACCTTTGGGCGAGCAGTACTTC
CASSRVGPLGEQYF
>NA|NA|TRBJ2-2|TRBV25-1
TGTGCCAGCAGCCGCTCAGGTGATCTCGCCGGGGAGCTGTTTTTT
CASSRSGDLAGELFF
>NA|NA|TRBJ1-2|TRBV7-3
TGTGCCAGCAGCTTAAATGTCGGCTGTGGCTGCACCTTC
CASSLNVGCGCTF
>TRBD2|once|TRBJ2-3|TRBV5-6
TGTGCCACATCCGGGACTAGCGGGGGAACAGATACGCAGTATTTT
CATSGTSGGTDTQYF
>NA|many|TRBJ2-7|TRBV9
TGTGCCAGCAGCGTAGAAGGGGGGTCCTACGAGCAGTACTTC
CASSVEGGSYEQYF
>NA|many|TRBJ1-6|TRBV7-8
TGTGCCAGCAGCTTAGCGTACCAGCTTTTCGATAATTCACCCCTCCACTTT
CASSLAYQLFDNSPLHF
>NA|NA|TRBJ1-2|TRBV2
TGTGCCAGCAGTGAGTTAAAAGGTTTTGGTGGCTACACCTTC
CASSELKGFGGYTF
>TRBD1|NA|TRBJ2-7|TRBV12-3/TRBV12-4
TGTGCCAGCAGTTTTTGGGGACAGGGGTTTTACGAGCAGTACTTC
CASSFWGQGFYEQYF
>TRBD1|many|TRBJ1-6|TRBV5-1
TGCGCCAGCAGCTCACATGGACAGGGTGATTCACCCCTCCACTTT
CASSSHGQGDSPLHF
>NA|many|TRBJ1-5|TRBV5-1
TGCGCCAGCAGCCTGGTAAAGCCCCAGCATTTT
CASSLVKPQHF
>NA|many|TRBJ1-6|TRBV3-1
TGTGCCAGCAGCCCCAGAAATTCACCCCTCCACTTT
CASSPRNSPLHF
>TRBD2|NA|TRBJ2-3|TRBV11-1
TGTGCCAACAGCCTGTCGGCGATCAGCGGGGGGCCACATACGCAGTATTTT
CANSLSAISGGPHTQYF
>TRBD1|NA|TRBJ1-6|TRBV15
TGTGCCACCAGCTCCCGGACAGGGCGCCTTAATTCACCCCTCCACTTT
CATSSRTGRLNSPLHF
>NA|NA|TRBJ1-5|TRBV2
TGTGCCAGCAGTGAAAGGCGGGATCGGATTAGCAATCAGCCCCAGCATTTT
CASSERRDRISNQPQHF
>NA|many|TRBJ2-7|TRBV7-9
TGTGCCAGCAGCTTAAGGCAGGATAGGATCATGGGCTACGAGCAGTACTTC
CASSLRQDRIMGYEQYF
>NA|NA|TRBJ2-7|TRBV7-2
TGTGCCAGCAGCTCCTCGACAGGTTCGGGAGAGCAGTACTTC
CASSSSTGSGEQYF
>TRBD1|few|TRBJ1-2|TRBV6-1
TGTACCAGCAGTAAGACAGGGACAGGCTACACCTTC
CTSSKTGTGYTF
>NA|NA|TRBJ1-2|TRBV2
TGTGCCAGTTCTGTTGATGGCTACACCTTC
CASSVDGYTF
>TRBD1|few|TRBJ2-4|TRBV6-5
TGTGCCAGCAGTTACTGGGGACAGGGCATAAACATTCAGTACTTC
CASSYWGQGINIQYF
>TRBD2|NA|TRBJ2-3|TRBV2
TGTGCCAGTACCCGTAGCGGGGGAGGCACAGATACGCAGTATTTT
CASTRSGGGTDTQYF
>TRBD2|many|TRBJ2-1|TRBV5-1
TGCGCCAGCAGAGAGCGGCTAGCGGGAGTTTCCTACAATGAGCAGTTCTTC
CASRERLAGVSYNEQFF
>TRBD1|NA|TRBJ1-6|TRBV5-1
TGCGCCAGCAGCATCTCCGGGACAGAGGCCTCACCCCTCCACTTT
CASSISGTEASPLHF
>TRBD1|NA|TRBJ1-1|TRBV25-1
TGTGCCAGCAGTGAACCCGGGACAGGGGATACTGAAGCTTTCTTT
CASSEPGTGDTEAFF
>NA|many|TRBJ1-6|TRBV6-1
TGTGCCAGCAGCCCCGTTGGACTGGGGGGAATCAAAGCCCTCCACTTT
CASSPVGLGGIKALHF
>NA|many|TRBJ2-2|TRBV7-2
TGTGCCAGCAGGAGAGGGGGGGTGGGAGGCGGGGAGCTGTTTTTT
CASRRGGVGGGELFF
>NA|NA|TRBJ2-7|TRBV24-1
TGTGCCACCAGTGATACAGGTCATACCTACGAGCAGTACTTC
CATSDTGHTYEQYF
>NA|many|TRBJ1-1|TRBV14
TGTGCCAGCAGCCAAGATGAAGGGGGAACTGAAGCTTTCTTT
CASSQDEGGTEAFF
>NA|NA|TRBJ1-2|TRBV11-2
TGTGCCAGCAGCTTATTTGGCGGCGACAGCATCTATGGCTACACCTTC
CASSLFGGDSIYGYTF
>NA|many|TRBJ1-5|TRBV20-1
TGCAGTGCTAGGGGTCCGGGGCAGCCCCAGCATTTT
CSARGPGQPQHF
>NA|NA|TRBJ1-2|TRBV7-3
TGTGCCAGCAGCTTTCAGGGGATTGGCTACACCTTC
CASSFQGIGYTF
>NA|many|TRBJ2-3|TRBV3-1
TGTGCCAGCAGCCGGCAGGGTACAGATACGCAGTATTTT
CASSRQGTDTQYF
>NA|many|TRBJ1-2|TRBV7-9
TGTGCCAGCAGCTTAAGTCTTCCAGGGGTGGTAGGCTACACCTTC
CASSLSLPGVVGYTF
>NA|many|TRBJ2-5|TRBV7-9
TGTGCCAGCAGCTCCCCCGGGACATTGGAGACCCAGTACTTC
CASSSPGTLETQYF
>NA|NA|TRBJ1-2|TRBV9
TGTGCCAGCAGGTCAGAGAACTATGGCTACACCTTC
CASRSENYGYTF
>NA|many|TRBJ2-7|TRBV20-1
TGCAGTGCTAGACAGTACTCCTACGAGCAGTACTTC
CSARQYSYEQYF
>TRBD2|NA|TRBJ2-3|TRBV20-1
TGCAGTGCTAGGACGGGACTAGCGGATACAGATACGCAGTATTTT
CSARTGLADTDTQYF
>TRBD2|NA|TRBJ2-7|TRBV2
TGTGCCAGCAGTGAAGTTAGCGGGGGGGAGTACGAGCAGTACTTC
CASSEVSGGEYEQYF
>NA|once|TRBJ2-3|TRBV7-2
TGTGCCACAAGAGACACAGATACGCAGTATTTT
CATRDTDTQYF
>TRBD1|few|TRBJ2-7|TRBV24-1
TGTGCCACCAGTTCTCCGACAGGGTTGGGTGGGCAGTACTTC
CATSSPTGLGGQYF
>NA|NA|TRBJ2-5|TRBV25-1
TGTGCCAGCAGTTTTCCAGGGGCGAAGGAGACCCAGTACTTC
CASSFPGAKETQYF
>NA|many|TRBJ2-1|TRBV20-1
TGCAGTGCTAGGGGGGCTCCACTGTACAATGAGCAGTTCTTC
CSARGAPLYNEQFF
>TRBD1|many|TRBJ1-5|TRBV19
TGTGCCAGTAGCGGGACAGGGGGGAGGCAGCCCCAGCATTTT
CASSGTGGRQPQHF
>NA|many|TRBJ1-3|TRBV9
TGTGCCAGCAGCGTAGGTTTGGCCTCTGGAAACACCATATATTTT
CASSVGLASGNTIYF
>TRBD2|many|TRBJ2-7|TRBV6-5
TGTGCCAGCAGTTCCCGGGCGGGAGGGCCCGGCGAGCAGTACTTC
CASSSRAGGPGEQYF
>NA|many|TRBJ1-1|TRBV6-5
TGTGCCAGCAGTTGGAAGATAAACACTGAAGCTTTCTTT
CASSWKINTEAFF
>NA|many|TRBJ2-1|TRBV20-1
TGCAGTGCAGAGATGGGGAGTTCGTGGGGAGGGCAGTTCTTC
CSAEMGSSWGGQFF
>NA|many|TRBJ1-2|TRBV7-2
TGTGCCAGCAGCTTAGCTGCGGCAGCGTCTAACTATGGCTACACCTTC
CASSLAAAASNYGYTF
>TRBD1|many|TRBJ2-6|TRBV6-2/TRBV6-3
TGTGCCAGCAGTTACCTCGGGACAGGCTTGCCTGGGGCCAACGTCCTGACTTTC
CASSYLGTGLPGANVLTF
>TRBD1|NA|TRBJ2-7|TRBV2
TGTGCCAGCACTTTGCCAGGGGGCTCCTACGAGCAGTACTTC
CASTLPGGSYEQYF
>TRBD1|few|TRBJ1-2|TRBV20-1
TGCAGTGCGGGAACCGGGACAGGGAACTATGGCTACACCTTC
CSAGTGTGNYGYTF
>TRBD1|few|TRBJ2-7|TRBV24-1
TGTGCCACCAGTGATGTGGGGACAGGTCTTGACGAGCAGTACTTC
CATSDVGTGLDEQYF